This T cell receptor (beta chain) was recorded in a study of response to subunit inactivated influenza vaccine. Regarding the study as a whole: Few new T cells, the authors suggested, are recruited by each seasonal influenza vaccination.

TCRdb analysed the RT-PCR reads with MiXCR anew, one entry per CDR3 protein. This table has about 520,000 distinct CDR3 sequences, roughly 7.9% appearing once. The sample holds a few counts of this clonotype. What it recognizes is unknown. The TCR was taken from a man between 50 and 70 years old who received an inactivated influenza vaccine. Sequencing used PBMCs from blood, obtained 23 to 25 months after vaccination.

CDR3: CSVVQTGYTQYF. CDR3 nucleotide sequence: TGCAGCGTTGTGCAGACAGGGTATACGCAGTATTTT. The chain carries TRBV29-1 and TRBJ2-3; TRBD1 matches 7 bases. With V trimmed by 4 bases and J by 7 bases, 5 bases remained unmatched. The CDR3 loop spans 12 amino acids. CDR1 and CDR2 (germline): SQVTM, ANQGSEA.